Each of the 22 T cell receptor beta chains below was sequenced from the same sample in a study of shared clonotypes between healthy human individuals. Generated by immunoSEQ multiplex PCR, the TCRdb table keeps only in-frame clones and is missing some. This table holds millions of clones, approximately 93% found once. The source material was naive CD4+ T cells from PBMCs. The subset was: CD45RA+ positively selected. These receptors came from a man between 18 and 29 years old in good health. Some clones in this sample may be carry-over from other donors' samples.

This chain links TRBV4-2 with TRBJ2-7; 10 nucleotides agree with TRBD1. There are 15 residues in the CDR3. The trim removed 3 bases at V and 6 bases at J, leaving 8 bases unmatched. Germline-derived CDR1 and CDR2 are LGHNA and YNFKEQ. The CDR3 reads CASSHAFRDRGEQYF. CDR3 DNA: TGTGCCAGCAGCCACGCATTCCGGGACAGGGGCGAGCAGTACTTC.

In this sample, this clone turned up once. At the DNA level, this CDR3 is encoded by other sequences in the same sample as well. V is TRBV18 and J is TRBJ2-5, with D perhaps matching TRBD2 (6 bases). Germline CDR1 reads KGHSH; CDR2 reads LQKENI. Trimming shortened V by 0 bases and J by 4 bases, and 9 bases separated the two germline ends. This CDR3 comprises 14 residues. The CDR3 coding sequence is TGTGCCAGCTCACCACCGGGAGGAGTAGAGACCCAGTACTTC. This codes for CASSPPGGVETQYF.

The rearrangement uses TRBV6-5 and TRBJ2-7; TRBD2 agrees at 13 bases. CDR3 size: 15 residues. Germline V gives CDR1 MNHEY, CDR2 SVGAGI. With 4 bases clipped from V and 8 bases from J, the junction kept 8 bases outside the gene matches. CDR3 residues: CASSSRLAGGNKQYF. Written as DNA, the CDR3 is TGTGCCAGCAGTTCCCGACTAGCGGGGGGAAACAAGCAGTACTTC.

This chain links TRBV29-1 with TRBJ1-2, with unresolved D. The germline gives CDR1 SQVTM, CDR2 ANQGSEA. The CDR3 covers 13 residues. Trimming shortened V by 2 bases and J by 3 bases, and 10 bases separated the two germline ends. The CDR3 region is CSVERALDYGYTF. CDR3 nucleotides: TGCAGCGTTGAACGGGCGTTGGACTATGGCTACACCTTC.

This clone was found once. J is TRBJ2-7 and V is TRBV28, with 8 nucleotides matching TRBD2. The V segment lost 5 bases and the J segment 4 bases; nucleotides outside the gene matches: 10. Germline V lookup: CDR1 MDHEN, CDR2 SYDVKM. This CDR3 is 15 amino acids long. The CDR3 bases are TGTGCCAGCAGTCCCCCCGGAGCGGGAGTGTACGAGCAGTACTTC. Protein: CASSPPGAGVYEQYF. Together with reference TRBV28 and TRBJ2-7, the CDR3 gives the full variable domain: DVKVTQSSRYLVKRTGEKVFLECVQDMDHENMFWYRQDPGLGLRLIYFSYDVKMKEKGDIPEGYSVSREKKERFSLILESASTNQTSMYLCASSPPGAGVYEQYFGPGTRLTVT.

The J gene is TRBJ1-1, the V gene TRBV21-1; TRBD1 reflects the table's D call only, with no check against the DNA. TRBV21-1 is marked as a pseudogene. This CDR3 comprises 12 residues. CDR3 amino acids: CASSKPGQKAFF. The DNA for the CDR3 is TGTGCCAGCAGCAAACCAGGGCAAAAGGCTTTCTTT.

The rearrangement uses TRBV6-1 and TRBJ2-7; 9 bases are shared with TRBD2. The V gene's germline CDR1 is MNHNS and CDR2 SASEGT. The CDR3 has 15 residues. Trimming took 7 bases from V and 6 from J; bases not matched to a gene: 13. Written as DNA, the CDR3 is TGTGCCAGCACAGCCGGGACTAGCCCCATCAGCGAGCAGTACTTC. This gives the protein CASTAGTSPISEQYF.

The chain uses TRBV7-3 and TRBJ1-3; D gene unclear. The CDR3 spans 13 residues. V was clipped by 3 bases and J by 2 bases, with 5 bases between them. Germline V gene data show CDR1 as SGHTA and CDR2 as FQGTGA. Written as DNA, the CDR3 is TGTGCCAGCAGCTTTCAGGCTGGAAACACCATATATTTT. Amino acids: CASSFQAGNTIYF.

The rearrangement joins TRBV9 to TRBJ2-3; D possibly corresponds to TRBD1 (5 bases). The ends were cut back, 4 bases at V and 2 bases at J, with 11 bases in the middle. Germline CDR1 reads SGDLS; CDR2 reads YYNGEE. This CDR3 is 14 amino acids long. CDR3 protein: CASSSTASTDTQYF. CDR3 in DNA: TGTGCCAGCAGCTCGACAGCCTCCACAGATACGCAGTATTTT.

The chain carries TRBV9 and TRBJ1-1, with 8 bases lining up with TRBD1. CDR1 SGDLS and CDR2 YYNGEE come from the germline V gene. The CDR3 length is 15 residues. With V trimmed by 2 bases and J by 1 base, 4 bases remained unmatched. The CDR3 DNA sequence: TGTGCCAGCAGCGTCCGACAGGGGCAGAACACTGAAGCTTTCTTT. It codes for CASSVRQGQNTEAFF. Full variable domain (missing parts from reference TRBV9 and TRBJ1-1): DSGVTQTPKHLITATGQRVTLRCSPRSGDLSVYWYQQSLDQGLQFLIQYYNGEERAKGNILERFSAQQFPDLHSELNLSSLELGDSALYFCASSVRQGQNTEAFFGQGTRLTVV.

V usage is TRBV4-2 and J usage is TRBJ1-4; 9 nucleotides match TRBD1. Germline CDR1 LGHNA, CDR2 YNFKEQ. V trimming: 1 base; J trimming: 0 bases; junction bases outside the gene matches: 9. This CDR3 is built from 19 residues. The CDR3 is CASSQGDRASVATNEKLFF. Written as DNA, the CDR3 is TGTGCCAGCAGCCAAGGGGACAGGGCTAGTGTTGCAACTAATGAAAAACTGTTTTTT.

CDR3 sequence (DNA): TGTGCCAGCAGTTTCGAAGGGACCCAAGAGACCCAGTACTTC. Translation: CASSFEGTQETQYF. The chain uses TRBV27 and TRBJ2-5; D tentatively fits TRBD1 or TRBD2 (5 bases each). V shed 3 bases and J shed 1 base, with 9 bases lying between them. Germline assignment: CDR1 MNHEY and CDR2 SMNVEV (reference sequence). The CDR3 runs to 14 residues.

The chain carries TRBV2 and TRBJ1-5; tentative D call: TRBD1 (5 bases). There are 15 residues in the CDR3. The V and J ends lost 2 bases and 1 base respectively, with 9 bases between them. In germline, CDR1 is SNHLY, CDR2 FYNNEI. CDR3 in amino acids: CASSERGLSNQPQHF. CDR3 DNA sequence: TGTGCCAGCAGTGAACGGGGCCTAAGCAATCAGCCCCAGCATTTT.

CDR3 sequence (DNA): TGTGCCAGCAGCTCTCGGGGGACCACGGACAATGAGCAGTTCTTC. Protein sequence: CASSSRGTTDNEQFF. This sequence joins TRBV7-9 and TRBJ2-1; TRBD2 is a possible D gene (6 bases). CDR1 and CDR2 from the germline V gene are SEHNR and FQNEAQ (reference sequence). The ends were cut back, 4 bases at V and 5 bases at J, with 15 bases in the middle. The CDR3 sequence is 15 residues long.

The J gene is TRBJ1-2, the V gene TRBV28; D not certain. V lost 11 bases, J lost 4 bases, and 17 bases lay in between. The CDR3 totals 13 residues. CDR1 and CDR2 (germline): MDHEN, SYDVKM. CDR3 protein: CAVSPELRYGYTF. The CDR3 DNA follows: TGTGCCGTCTCCCCGGAACTGCGCTATGGCTACACCTTC.

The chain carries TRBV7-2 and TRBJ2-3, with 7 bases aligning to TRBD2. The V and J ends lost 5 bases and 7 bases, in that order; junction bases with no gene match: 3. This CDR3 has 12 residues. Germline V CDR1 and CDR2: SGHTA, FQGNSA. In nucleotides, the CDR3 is TGTGCCAGCAGCCAAAGCGGGAATACGCAGTATTTT. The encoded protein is CASSQSGNTQYF. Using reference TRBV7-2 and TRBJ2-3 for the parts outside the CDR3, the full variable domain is GAGVSQSPSNKVTEKGKDVELRCDPISGHTALYWYRQSLGQGLEFLIYFQGNSAPDKSGLPSDRFSAERTGGSVSTLTIQRTQQEDSAVYLCASSQSGNTQYFGPGTRLTVL.

The CDR3 nucleotides read TGTGCCACCAGCAGAGGGCTACAGTGGACTGAAGCTTTCTTT. Translation: CATSRGLQWTEAFF. The chain recombines TRBV15 with TRBJ1-1; D gene uncertain. V was clipped by 1 base and J by 5 bases, with 11 bases between them. There are 14 residues in the CDR3. CDR1 is LNHNV, CDR2 YYDKDF, per germline (reference sequence).

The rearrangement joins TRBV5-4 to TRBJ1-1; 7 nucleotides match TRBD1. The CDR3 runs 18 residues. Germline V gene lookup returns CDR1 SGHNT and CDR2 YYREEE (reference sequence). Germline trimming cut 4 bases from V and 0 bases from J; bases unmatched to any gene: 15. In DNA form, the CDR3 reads TGTGCCAGCAGCCCTGGCGGGACAGCCAGTATTTTGAACACTGAAGCTTTCTTT. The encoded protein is CASSPGGTASILNTEAFF.

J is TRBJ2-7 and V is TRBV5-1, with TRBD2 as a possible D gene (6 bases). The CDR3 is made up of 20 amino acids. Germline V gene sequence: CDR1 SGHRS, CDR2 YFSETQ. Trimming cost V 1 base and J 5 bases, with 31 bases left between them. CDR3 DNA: TGCGCCAGCAGCTTGAAAGATAATTCGGAGTTTGGGGGGTTTCGGGACGAGCAGTACTTC. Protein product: CASSLKDNSEFGGFRDEQYF.

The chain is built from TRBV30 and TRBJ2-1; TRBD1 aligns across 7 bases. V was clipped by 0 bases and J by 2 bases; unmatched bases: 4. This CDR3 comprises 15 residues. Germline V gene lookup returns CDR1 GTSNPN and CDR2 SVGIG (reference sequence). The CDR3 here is CAWSVRGQAYNEQFF. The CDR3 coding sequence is TGTGCCTGGAGTGTACGAGGACAGGCCTACAATGAGCAGTTCTTC.

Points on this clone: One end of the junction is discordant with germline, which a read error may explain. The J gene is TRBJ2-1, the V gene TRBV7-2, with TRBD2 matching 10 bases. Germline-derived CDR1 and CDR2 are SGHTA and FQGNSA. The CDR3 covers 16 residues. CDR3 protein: CASRLDGLAAYNEQFF. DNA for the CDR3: TGTGCCAGCAGGTTAGACGGACTAGCGGCCTACAATGAGCAGTTCTTC. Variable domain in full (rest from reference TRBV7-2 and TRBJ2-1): GAGVSQSPSNKVTEKGKDVELRCDPISGHTALYWYRQSLGQGLEFLIYFQGNSAPDKSGLPSDRFSAERTGGSVSTLTIQRTQQEDSAVYLCASRLDGLAAYNEQFFGPGTRLTVL.

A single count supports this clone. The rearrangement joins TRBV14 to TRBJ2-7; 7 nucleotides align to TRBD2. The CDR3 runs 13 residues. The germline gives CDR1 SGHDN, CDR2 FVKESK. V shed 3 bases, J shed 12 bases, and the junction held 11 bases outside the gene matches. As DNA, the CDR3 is TGTGCCAGCAGCCAGGGACTATATGATCCTTGGTACTTC. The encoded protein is CASSQGLYDPWYF.